This passage covers 6 T cell receptor beta chains from one sample sequenced in a study of blood T cell repertoires in COVID-19. Here immunoSEQ multiplex PCR was the method, and the copy in TCRdb shows in-frame clones only, minus some. In the table there are some 270,000 clones, approximately 85% of which are singletons. The specimen was PBMCs or T cells enriched from blood (not recorded which). The receptor source for this set is a young woman who had recovered from COVID-19.

The rearrangement joins TRBV11-2 to TRBJ2-1; the match to TRBD1 covers 10 bases. CDR1 is SGHAT and CDR2 is FQNNGV in the germline V gene. V gave up 1 base and J gave up 10 bases; unmatched junction bases: 7. The CDR3 covers 15 residues. The CDR3 loop reads CASSLGQGAGREQFF. CDR3 nucleotides: TGTGCCAGCAGCTTAGGACAGGGGGCTGGACGGGAGCAGTTCTTC. Based on the CDR3 plus reference TRBV11-2 and TRBJ2-1, the full variable domain is EAGVAQSPRYKIIEKRQSVAFWCNPISGHATLYWYQQILGQGPKLLIQFQNNGVVDDSQLPKDRFSAERLKGVDSTLKIQPAKLEDSAVYLCASSLGQGAGREQFFGPGTRLTVL.

V and J are TRBV18 and TRBJ2-1; D perhaps matches TRBD2 (5 bases). Trimming removed 5 bases from V and 8 bases from J, with 16 bases in between. This CDR3 has 14 amino acids. CDR1 is KGHSH and CDR2 is LQKENI in the germline V gene. CDR3 loop: CASSYTRERDEQFF. The CDR3, as DNA: TGTGCCAGCTCATATACTAGGGAGAGGGATGAGCAGTTCTTC. Using reference TRBV18 and TRBJ2-1 for the parts outside the CDR3, the full variable domain is NAGVMQNPRHLVRRRGQEARLRCSPMKGHSHVYWYRQLPEEGLKFMVYLQKENIIDESGMPKERFSAEFPKEGPSILRIQQVVRGDSAAYFCASSYTRERDEQFFGPGTRLTVL.

The chain uses TRBV5-1 and TRBJ2-1; D not resolved. The V end lost 0 bases, the J end lost 6 bases, and 7 bases lay between the germline ends. From germline, CDR1 is SGHRS and CDR2 YFSETQ. The length of the CDR3 is 13 residues. In DNA form, the CDR3 reads TGCGCCAGCAGCTTGGAAGTACTCAATGAGCAGTTCTTC. This translates into CASSLEVLNEQFF.

This clone has only one observation. The J gene is TRBJ1-1, the V gene TRBV9, with D tentatively TRBD1 (5 bases). Trimming cost V 7 bases and J 0 bases, with 13 bases left between them. The germline V gene encodes CDR1 SGDLS and CDR2 YYNGEE. The CDR3 has 14 amino acids. Here the CDR3 DNA reads TGTGCCAGCGTTGACGGGGGGATGAACACTGAAGCTTTCTTT. It codes for CASVDGGMNTEAFF.

This clone was recorded a few times. V is TRBV28 and J is TRBJ1-3; D not resolved. Per the germline V gene, CDR1 is MDHEN and CDR2 is SYDVKM. The CDR3 is made up of 14 amino acids. V was trimmed by 6 bases and J by 0 bases, leaving 9 bases between them. Here the CDR3 DNA reads TGTGCCAGCAGCCCGACTTTCTCTGGAAACACCATATATTTT. It is translated as CASSPTFSGNTIYF.

This clone was counted only a few times. The CDR3 spells CASHRDRNTGELFF. CDR3 nucleotides: TGTGCCAGCCACCGGGACAGAAACACCGGGGAGCTGTTTTTT. The genes are TRBV2 and TRBJ2-2, with 7 bases aligning to TRBD1. V dropped 8 bases and J dropped 2; count of bases not matched to a gene: 5. In germline, CDR1 is SNHLY, CDR2 FYNNEI. There are 14 residues in the CDR3.